A selection of T cell receptor beta chains follows, all from one sample in a study of blood T cell repertoires in COVID-19. The protocol was immunoSEQ multiplex PCR, while the TCRdb copy is restricted to in-frame clones and leaves out a portion. Among roughly 17,000 clones listed, under 90% were seen once. Sample: peripheral blood. These receptor sequences come from a human donor with active COVID-19. The donor label of this sample is uncertain. The CDR3 runs from the conserved cysteine through the conserved F or W. Fields, in order: V gene, CDR3 protein.

V: TRBV24-1; CDR3: CATSDLGQGGADTQYF
V: TRBV6-5; CDR3: CASRGGVGYTF
V: TRBV5-1; CDR3: CASSVRTGGKTQYF
V: TRBV7-9; CDR3: CASSSEYEQYF
V: TRBV15; CDR3: CATSRQGVGNQPQHF
V: TRBV12-5; CDR3: CASGFGTGGSNEQFF
V: TRBV2; CDR3: CASSGLNTGELFF
V: TRBV9; CDR3: CASSPGTTTTDTQYF
V: TRBV7-2; CDR3: CASTSAGSTNEKLFF
V: TRBV7-2; CDR3: CASSPGSGGNGYTF
V: TRBV6-2/TRBV6-3; CDR3: CASSYRGLSNTEAFF
V: TRBV11-1; CDR3: CASSQSRQGGTEAFF
V: TRBV6-2/TRBV6-3; CDR3: CASSLGVYGAFF
V: TRBV11-2; CDR3: CASSSLAGGPPGELFF
V: TRBV6-2/TRBV6-3; CDR3: CASSRVQGSTGELFF
V: TRBV18; CDR3: CASSPGVATGQPQHF
V: TRBV7-9; CDR3: CASSHGPGGFTEAFF
V: TRBV29-1; CDR3: CSAGGDRGGYTF
V: TRBV7-2; CDR3: CASSLGADYEQYF
V: TRBV7-2; CDR3: CASSSTNGGQETQYF
V: TRBV6-2/TRBV6-3; CDR3: CASSSVNTEAFF
V: TRBV9; CDR3: CASSVEQVGAAGELFF
V: TRBV6-2/TRBV6-3; CDR3: CASSFASLYGYTF
V: TRBV19; CDR3: CASSILPGTSGVSYEQYF
V: TRBV5-5; CDR3: CASSRGQGIGNTIYF
V: TRBV3-1/TRBV3-2; CDR3: CASSPAGAGGNQPQHF
V: TRBV7-7; CDR3: CASSLGGGYETQYF
V: TRBV5-1; CDR3: CASSPGQGYTF
V: TRBV3-1/TRBV3-2; CDR3: CASSQQQGGAEAFF
V: TRBV2; CDR3: CASSPRLAGGTDTQYF
V: TRBV28; CDR3: CASSFPGFQNTEAFF
V: TRBV9; CDR3: CASSVSGTLYNEQFF